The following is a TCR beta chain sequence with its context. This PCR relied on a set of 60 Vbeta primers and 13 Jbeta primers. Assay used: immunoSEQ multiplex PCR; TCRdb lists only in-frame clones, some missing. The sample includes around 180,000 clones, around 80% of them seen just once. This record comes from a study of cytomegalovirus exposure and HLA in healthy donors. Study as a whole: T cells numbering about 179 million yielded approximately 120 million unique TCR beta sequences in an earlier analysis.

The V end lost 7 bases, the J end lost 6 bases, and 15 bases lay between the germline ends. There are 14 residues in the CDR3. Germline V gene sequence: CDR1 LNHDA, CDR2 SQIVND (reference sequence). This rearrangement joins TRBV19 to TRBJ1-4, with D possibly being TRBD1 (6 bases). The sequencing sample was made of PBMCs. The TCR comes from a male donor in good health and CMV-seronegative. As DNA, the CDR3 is TGTGCCAGTAATCATAAGGGGGATGATGAAAAACTGTTTTTT. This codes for CASNHKGDDEKLFF.